This entry describes one T cell receptor beta chain. These data are taken from a study of blood T cell repertoires in COVID-19. Some clones are missing from TCRdb's copy, which holds only in-frame ones; the method was immunoSEQ multiplex PCR. This sample yields roughly 250,000 clones, of which approximately 79% are seen a single time; roughly 4% belongs to the top ten. Trimming cost V 5 bases and J 1 base; bases outside gene matches: 4. The CDR3 is made up of 14 amino acids. Germline V gene lookup returns CDR1 SGHRS and CDR2 YFSETQ. The V call is TRBV5-1, the J call TRBJ1-1, with TRBD1 matching 8 bases. The specimen sequenced was peripheral blood. The sequence was obtained from a woman in her forties with active or convalescent COVID-19. For the CDR3, the DNA is TGCGCCAGCAGGCCCGGGACAGGGAACACTGAAGCTTTCTTT. Residues: CASRPGTGNTEAFF.